The clone carrying this TCR beta chain turned up a few times. The antigen remains unidentified. The PCR ran on 60 Vbeta and 13 Jbeta primers. Assay: immunoSEQ multiplex PCR; the TCRdb copy retains only in-frame clones and omits some. Of 150,000 to 200,000 clones listed, about 80% are singletons. The germline V gene encodes CDR1 SGHDN and CDR2 FVKESK. With 3 bases removed from V and 4 bases from J, the gap between germline ends came to 9 bases. The CDR3 is 13 residues long. The data are from a study of cytomegalovirus exposure and HLA in healthy donors. Study results and caveats: High sensitivity and specificity were reportedly achieved when the classifier diagnosed cytomegalovirus status. In a later analysis, TCR beta V- and J-gene trimming showed a link to a missense DCLRE1C variant.

The receptor was isolated from a woman between 50 and 59 years old in good health and CMV-seronegative. V gene TRBV14 combines with J gene TRBJ2-5; D is uncertain. Material: PBMCs. This CDR3 reads CASSHRWPETQYF. CDR3 DNA: TGTGCCAGCAGCCACCGCTGGCCAGAGACCCAGTACTTC.